This TCR beta chain was recorded in a study of T cells expressing NK-cell markers. The wider study: Beta-chain profiling covered CD3+CD56+NKG2C+, CD3+CD56+NKG2C- and CD3+CD56-NKG2C+ sorted subsets.

Germline assignment: CDR1 ENHRY and CDR2 SYGVKD. The length of the CDR3 is 15 residues. Points from the study as a whole: The CD3+CD56-NKG2C+ fraction of four donors was likewise dominated by these clonotypes.

With respect to this clonotype: The target antigen is unknown.

Following a re-call of the 5' RACE reads, TCRdb has one entry per CDR3 protein and lacks DNA. This table holds about 460,000 distinct CDR3 sequences. The chain combines TRBV10-3 with TRBJ1-4. Sequenced sample: blood T cells: a sorted CD56 or NKG2C T cell subset, CD4+ or CD8+ T cells, or bulk PBMC T cells (not recorded which). The TCR was taken from a woman between 45 and 65 years old in good health. The CDR3: CAISEALATNEKLFF.